Listed below are T cell receptor beta chains from one sample, sequenced in a study of chemoradiotherapy in HPV16-positive cancers. The data were produced by immunoSEQ multiplex PCR, yet TCRdb's version contains in-frame clones alone and is incomplete. Among 1,500 to 2,000 clones listed, roughly 87% were seen once. The sequencing used tumor tissue, collected from a patient who underwent chemoradiotherapy. These receptors all come from a human donor with HPV-associated anogenital cancer. Both conserved end residues are part of each CDR3. The D gene is left open where the match is weak. The size entry is marked missing in some rows and otherwise reads once, few, many or a size class.

V,D,J,size,DNA,CDR3
TRBV2,NA,TRBJ2-3,NA,TGTGCCAGCAGTGACACACGTGCAGGCTTACGTTTAGGGCAGTATTTT,CASSDTRAGLRLGQYF
TRBV28,TRBD1,TRBJ2-2,few,TGTGCCAGCAGTATCGGGACAGGCCACACCGGGGAGCTGTTTTTT,CASSIGTGHTGELFF
TRBV5-4,TRBD1,TRBJ1-3,NA,TGTGCCAGCAGCTTGCAGGGGGACTCTGGAAACACCATATATTTT,CASSLQGDSGNTIYF
TRBV7-2,TRBD1,TRBJ1-2,NA,TGTGCCAGCAGCCAACCGGGACAGGGGGCATGGGGCTACACCTTC,CASSQPGQGAWGYTF
TRBV7-2,NA,TRBJ2-2,NA,TGTGCCAGCAGCTCCGGGACTCATGCCGGGGAGCTGTTTTTT,CASSSGTHAGELFF
TRBV9,TRBD2,TRBJ2-1,once,TGTGCCAGCAGCGTAGGGGGGGGTACGAGTCAAAGCAATGAGCAGTTCTTC,CASSVGGGTSQSNEQFF
TRBV27,NA,TRBJ1-2,NA,TGTGCCAGCAGTTTGAAGTATATGGCAGTGGAGGGCTACACCTTC,CASSLKYMAVEGYTF
TRBV9,NA,TRBJ1-3,NA,TGTGCCAGCAGTACCTCTGGAAACACCATATATTTT,CASSTSGNTIYF
TRBV28,NA,TRBJ1-6,NA,TGTGCCAGTGTTCAGGGAACCTATAATTCACCCCTCCACTTT,CASVQGTYNSPLHF
TRBV6-5,NA,TRBJ1-2,NA,TGTGCCAGCGGAGAACAGGAATTTCACTATGGCTACACCTTC,CASGEQEFHYGYTF
TRBV27,NA,TRBJ2-7,once,TGTGCCAGCAGTTATGGGAATGCCTACGAGCAGTACTTC,CASSYGNAYEQYF
TRBV25-1,NA,TRBJ1-6,NA,TGTGCCAGCAGTGCCCTTCGTGGAATTTCACCCCTCCACTTT,CASSALRGISPLHF
TRBV5-1,TRBD1,TRBJ1-1,NA,TGCGCCAGCAGCTTGGGACAGGGGGTCCTGAACACTGAAGCTTTCTTT,CASSLGQGVLNTEAFF
TRBV7-8,NA,TRBJ2-7,NA,TGTGCCAGCAGCTTGTCGGAGACGTCCTACGAGCAGTACTTC,CASSLSETSYEQYF
TRBV28,TRBD1,TRBJ2-7,NA,TGTGCCAGCAGTTTCCCTTTAGGACAGGGGGCCTACGAGCAGTACTTC,CASSFPLGQGAYEQYF
TRBV6-4,NA,TRBJ2-1,NA,TGTGCCAGCAGTGACTCGACCAGGCAGGCTGGGGAGCAGTTCTTC,CASSDSTRQAGEQFF
TRBV5-1,TRBD1,TRBJ1-1,NA,TGCGCCAGCAGCTTGTGGGCTCCGGGACAGGGTATCACTGAAGCTTTCTTT,CASSLWAPGQGITEAFF
TRBV2,NA,TRBJ1-4,few,TGTGCCAGCAGTCGTGACGGCACAACTAATGAAAAACTGTTTTTT,CASSRDGTTNEKLFF
TRBV11-3,NA,TRBJ2-2,NA,TGTGCCAGCAGCTCAATTTCGACCGGGGAGCTGTTTTTT,CASSSISTGELFF
TRBV18,TRBD1,TRBJ2-5,few,TGTGCCAGCTCAGGCCAACAGGGGGCTCAACAAGAGACCCAGTACTTC,CASSGQQGAQQETQYF
TRBV7-8,TRBD1,TRBJ1-1,NA,TGTGCCAGCAGCTTAGTGGAGGGGGCGGACACTGAAGCTTTCTTT,CASSLVEGADTEAFF
TRBV5-6,NA,TRBJ2-2,NA,TGTGCCAGCAGCTCCCGAATCAGTATCCCCGGGGAGCTGTTTTTT,CASSSRISIPGELFF
TRBV28,NA,TRBJ2-2,NA,TGTGCCAGCAGTTGGAGCACCGGGGAGCTGTTTTTT,CASSWSTGELFF
TRBV5-4,NA,TRBJ1-5,NA,TGTGCCAGCAGCTTGATGGGAATGGGTCAGCCCCAGCATTTT,CASSLMGMGQPQHF
TRBV7-2,TRBD1,TRBJ1-1,NA,TGTGCCAGCAGCTCCGGAACCGGGACAGGGTACATGAACACTGAAGCTTTCTTT,CASSSGTGTGYMNTEAFF
TRBV28,TRBD2,TRBJ2-1,NA,TGTGCCAGCAGTCCCTCCCTAGCGGGGGGCCACAATGAGCAGTTCTTC,CASSPSLAGGHNEQFF
TRBV5-1,NA,TRBJ2-7,NA,TGCGCCAGCAGCTTATTCCGACCAGTCCGCGACGAGCAGTACTTC,CASSLFRPVRDEQYF
TRBV19,NA,TRBJ2-7,NA,TGTGCCAGTAGTGAGAACTACGAGCAGTACTTC,CASSENYEQYF
TRBV25-1,NA,TRBJ2-6,NA,TGTGCCAGCAGTGAATATAAAGGTGCTGGGGCCAACGTCCTGACTTTC,CASSEYKGAGANVLTF
TRBV6-1,NA,TRBJ1-2,NA,TGTGCCAGCAAGGTAGCGGCGAACTATGGCTACACCTTC,CASKVAANYGYTF
TRBV5-6,NA,TRBJ1-1,NA,TGTGCCAGCAGCTCGGGAAACACTGAAGCTTTCTTT,CASSSGNTEAFF
TRBV16,TRBD1,TRBJ1-2,few,TGTGCCAGCAGCCAATGGGACAGGAGTTTCTATGGCTACACCTTC,CASSQWDRSFYGYTF
TRBV6-6,NA,TRBJ1-2,NA,TGTGCCAGCAGTCCCTCCCGGGGGGAATCCCACTATGGCTACACCTTC,CASSPSRGESHYGYTF
TRBV28,NA,TRBJ1-2,NA,TGTGCCCTCGAGAGCAACTATGGCTACACCTTC,CALESNYGYTF
TRBV11-2,NA,TRBJ1-2,NA,TGTGCCAGCAGCTTAATGAGGGGGTCCGACGGCTACACCTTC,CASSLMRGSDGYTF
TRBV7-2,TRBD1,TRBJ2-3,NA,TGTGCCAGCAGCTTAGATACAACAGGGGTGGATACGCAGTATTTT,CASSLDTTGVDTQYF
TRBV5-4,NA,TRBJ2-2,NA,TGTGCCAGCAGCTTGGGCGGGACAGCGCAGAACACCGGGGAGCTGTTTTTT,CASSLGGTAQNTGELFF
TRBV7-9,NA,TRBJ1-5,NA,TGTGCCAGCAGCTTGACGGGGGAGGGGAGCAATCAGCCCCAGCATTTT,CASSLTGEGSNQPQHF
TRBV19,NA,TRBJ1-1,few,TGTGCCAGTAGGACCGGGGTGCAGATCCCGAACACTGAAGCTTTCTTT,CASRTGVQIPNTEAFF
TRBV29-1,TRBD1,TRBJ1-2,NA,TGCAGCGTTCGAGACAGGGCGAACTATGGCTACACCTTC,CSVRDRANYGYTF
TRBV9,NA,TRBJ1-3,once,TGTGCCAGCAGCGTAGAGGGGGCTGGAAACACCATATATTTT,CASSVEGAGNTIYF